Below, 29 T cell receptor beta chains from the same sample are listed, as sequenced in a study of OX40 agonist ivuxolimab in advanced cancers. Some clones are missing from TCRdb's copy, which holds only in-frame ones; the method was immunoSEQ multiplex PCR. The sample lists about 46,000 clones; roughly 85% were seen once. Specimen: CD4+ or CD8+ T cells sorted from blood, collected in a trial of the OX40 agonist ivuxolimab. The receptor source for this set is an adult with an advanced solid tumor such as melanoma, head and neck, liver or kidney cancer.

The rearrangement uses TRBV29-1 and TRBJ1-1, with no clear D. V lost 2 bases and J lost 2, with 12 bases in between. Germline lookup yields CDR1 SQVTM and CDR2 ANQGSEA. This CDR3 has 14 residues. This CDR3 reads CSVELGIVNTEAFF. CDR3 nucleotide sequence: TGCAGCGTTGAACTAGGCATTGTTAACACTGAAGCTTTCTTT.

This chain uses TRBV9 with TRBJ2-3; 9 bases fit TRBD2. The CDR3 has 15 amino acids. J lost 2 bases, V lost 0 bases, and 1 base had no gene match. The germline V gene has CDR1 SGDLS and CDR2 YYNGEE. In DNA form, the CDR3 reads TGTGCCAGCAGCGTAGGACTAGCGGTCACAGATACGCAGTATTTT. This codes for CASSVGLAVTDTQYF.

J is TRBJ1-6 and V is TRBV5-4, with TRBD1 identical over 10 bases. V gave up 5 bases and J gave up 10 bases; unmatched junction bases: 9. Per the germline V gene, CDR1 is SGHNT and CDR2 is YYREEE (reference sequence). The CDR3 is 15 residues long. The CDR3 protein is CASSPGTGEGSPLHF. CDR3 nucleotides: TGTGCCAGCAGTCCCGGGACAGGGGAAGGATCACCCCTCCACTTT. Full variable domain (missing parts from reference TRBV5-4 and TRBJ1-6): ETGVTQSPTHLIKTRGQQVTLRCSSQSGHNTVSWYQQALGQGPQFIFQYYREEENGRGNFPPRFSGLQFPNYSSELNVNALELDDSALYLCASSPGTGEGSPLHFGNGTRLTVT.

The chain couples TRBV27 to TRBJ2-2; D is perhaps TRBD2 (5 bases). CDR1 MNHEY and CDR2 SMNVEV come from the germline V gene (reference sequence). CDR3 size: 13 residues. Trimming removed 6 bases from V and 5 bases from J, with 10 bases in between. The CDR3 DNA reads as TGTGCCAGCAGGGAAGCGGTAACCGGGGAGCTGTTTTTT. It yields the protein CASREAVTGELFF.

V is TRBV4-2 and J is TRBJ2-3; 10 positions agree with TRBD2. V trimming: 6 bases; J trimming: 5 bases; junction bases outside the gene matches: 8. This CDR3 is built from 15 residues. Germline lookup yields CDR1 LGHNA and CDR2 YNFKEQ. In DNA form, the CDR3 reads TGTGCCAGCAGACAGCTAGCGGGGGCTCGAGATACGCAGTATTTT. The encoded protein is CASRQLAGARDTQYF.

V gene TRBV7-8 combines with J gene TRBJ2-1; D call uncertain. The V and J ends lost 1 base and 2 bases respectively, with 9 bases between them. This CDR3 is 15 amino acids long. Germline CDR1 reads SGHVS; CDR2 reads FQNEAQ. CDR3 DNA: TGTGCCAGCAGCTTAGGAGCAAGGACCTACAATGAGCAGTTCTTC. This translates into CASSLGARTYNEQFF. The variable domain in full, completed from reference TRBV7-8 and TRBJ2-1, reads GAGVSQSPRYKVAKRGQDVALRCDPISGHVSLFWYQQALGQGPEFLTYFQNEAQLDKSGLPSDRFFAERPEGSVSTLKIQRTQQEDSAVYLCASSLGARTYNEQFFGPGTRLTVL.

This chain joins TRBV11-3 and TRBJ2-7, with TRBD1 matching 7 bases. This CDR3 spans 13 amino acids. V was clipped by 5 bases and J by 4 bases; unmatched bases: 5. Germline values: CDR1 SGHNT, CDR2 YENEEA. Here the CDR3 reads CASSLQGSYEQYF. The CDR3 bases are TGTGCCAGCAGCCTACAGGGGTCATACGAGCAGTACTTC.

The chain is built from TRBV7-9 and TRBJ2-1, with 12 bases that match TRBD2. This CDR3 comprises 14 residues. Unmatched junction bases numbered 5, after V lost 5 bases and J lost 9 bases. The germline V gene encodes CDR1 SEHNR and CDR2 FQNEAQ (reference sequence). The chain's CDR3 is CASSRTSGMGEQFF. CDR3 nucleotide sequence: TGTGCCAGCAGCCGGACTAGCGGGATGGGTGAGCAGTTCTTC.

This chain links TRBV7-9 with TRBJ2-3, with TRBD1 identical over 10 bases. Trimming took 1 base from V and 1 from J; bases not matched to a gene: 5. CDR3 size: 17 residues. Germline CDR1 and CDR2: SEHNR and FQNEAQ (reference sequence). Here the CDR3 reads CASSLGDRGRGTDTQYF. CDR3 nucleotide sequence: TGTGCCAGCAGCTTAGGCGACAGGGGGCGAGGCACAGATACGCAGTATTTT.

J is TRBJ2-3 and V is TRBV5-1; 7 nucleotides agree with TRBD1. The V gene end was trimmed by 3 bases and the J gene end by 4 bases; junction bases not matched to a gene: 11. Germline V gene data show CDR1 as SGHRS and CDR2 as YFSETQ. The CDR3 runs 16 residues. The CDR3 nucleotides are TGCGCCAGCAGCTCACCACCCAATGACAGGGCAGATACGCAGTATTTT. As protein: CASSSPPNDRADTQYF.

The chain has TRBV11-3 and TRBJ2-5, with 8 bases matching TRBD2. The J segment lost 2 bases and the V segment lost 6 bases, leaving 5 bases of the junction unmatched. CDR1 and CDR2 (germline): SGHNT, YENEEA. CDR3 size: 14 residues. CDR3 bases: TGTGCCAGCAGTTCCCCGGGGGGGCAAGAGACCCAGTACTTC. This codes for CASSSPGGQETQYF.

The chain is built from TRBV6-5 and TRBJ2-7; 9 bases are a match to TRBD1. Germline trimming cut 0 bases from V and 5 bases from J; bases unmatched to any gene: 5. Germline assignment: CDR1 MNHEY and CDR2 SVGAGI. CDR3 length: 15 residues. The CDR3 sequence: CASSYSGTGFHEQYF. The CDR3 DNA reads TGTGCCAGCAGTTACTCGGGGACAGGGTTCCACGAGCAGTACTTC.

The rearrangement links TRBV7-2 to TRBJ2-1; D is unclear. Between the trimmed V and J ends, which lost 1 base and 6 bases, there was a span of 7 bases. Germline loops: CDR1 SGHTA, CDR2 FQGNSA. The CDR3 is made up of 13 amino acids. The DNA for the CDR3 is TGTGCCAGCAGCTTAGTGATAGTCAATGAGCAGTTCTTC. Its protein product is CASSLVIVNEQFF. The full variable domain, completed using reference TRBV7-2 and TRBJ2-1, is GAGVSQSPSNKVTEKGKDVELRCDPISGHTALYWYRQSLGQGLEFLIYFQGNSAPDKSGLPSDRFSAERTGGSVSTLTIQRTQQEDSAVYLCASSLVIVNEQFFGPGTRLTVL.

The chain couples TRBV5-1 to TRBJ1-2; 11 bases agree with TRBD1. Germline lookup yields CDR1 SGHRS and CDR2 YFSETQ. The CDR3 contains 16 residues. The junction had 7 bases not matched to a gene; V was cut back by 1 base and J by 5 bases. The CDR3 loop reads CASSLYPGQGGYGYTF. The CDR3 DNA sequence: TGCGCCAGCAGCTTGTACCCGGGACAGGGGGGATATGGCTACACCTTC.

The chain employs TRBV27 and TRBJ2-1; 9 bases are shared with TRBD2. The germline V gene has CDR1 MNHEY and CDR2 SMNVEV (reference sequence). CDR3 length equals 14 residues. With V trimmed by 4 bases and J by 7 bases, 5 bases remained unmatched. The CDR3 bases are TGTGCCAGCAGTTCCCGGCTAGCGGGGAATGAGCAGTTCTTC. Translation gives CASSSRLAGNEQFF.

The chain couples TRBV7-2 to TRBJ1-2, with D maybe TRBD1 (5 bases). The CDR3 length is 14 residues. Germline values: CDR1 SGHTA, CDR2 FQGNSA. V lost 4 bases to trimming and J lost 4 bases, with 13 bases between them. CDR3 residues: CASSYQTEVYGYTF. The CDR3 DNA is TGTGCCAGCAGCTACCAGACAGAGGTCTATGGCTACACCTTC.

The chain has TRBV27 and TRBJ2-1; 8 bases align to TRBD1. CDR1 and CDR2 (germline): MNHEY, SMNVEV (reference sequence). The CDR3 has 15 residues. V dropped 3 bases and J dropped 1; count of bases not matched to a gene: 2. The DNA for the CDR3 is TGTGCCAGCAGTTTCCAGGGGGCTTCCTACAATGAGCAGTTCTTC. Translation gives CASSFQGASYNEQFF.

The gene calls are TRBV9 and TRBJ2-3; D gene uncertain. The CDR3 contains 14 residues. The germline V and J ends were trimmed by 3 bases and 2 bases, with 10 bases remaining between them. Germline V gene sequence: CDR1 SGDLS, CDR2 YYNGEE. The CDR3 loop reads CASSEDTITDTQYF. The CDR3 DNA reads TGTGCCAGCAGCGAAGACACGATCACAGATACGCAGTATTTT.

The chain uses TRBV9 and TRBJ2-7, with no clear D. CDR1 SGDLS and CDR2 YYNGEE come from the germline V gene. The CDR3 contains 16 residues. V was pared by 0 bases and J by 5 bases, with 18 bases between. The CDR3: CASSVAGEGIRNEQYF. CDR3 bases: TGTGCCAGCAGCGTAGCTGGAGAAGGGATTCGCAACGAGCAGTACTTC.

Details on this clone: At one end the junction does not follow the germline gene, possibly because of a read error. Different DNA sequences within this sample yield the same CDR3. The chain joins TRBV30 to TRBJ1-3, with a possible D match to TRBD1 (5 bases). Per the germline V gene, CDR1 is GTSNPN and CDR2 is SVGIG (reference sequence). The CDR3 sequence is 14 residues long. The CDR3 protein is CAWGIRTVGNTIYF. Written as DNA, the CDR3 is TGCGCCTGGGGGATTCGGACCGTTGGAAACACCATATATTTT.

The rearrangement uses TRBV6-1 and TRBJ2-1, with D perhaps TRBD1 (6 bases). CDR1 is MNHNS, CDR2 SASEGT, per germline. The V end was cut by 6 bases, the J end by 6 bases, with 15 bases between. The CDR3 runs 14 residues. The CDR3 region has the DNA TGTGCCAGCAGACGGGACATCTATGGCAATGAGCAGTTCTTC. Translated, it gives CASRRDIYGNEQFF.

The chain is built from TRBV21-1 and TRBJ2-7; TRBD1 reflects the table's D call only, with no check against the DNA. TRBV21-1 is listed as a pseudogene. The CDR3 loop spans 18 amino acids. The CDR3 reads CASLRRDRGKAFPYEQYF. In DNA form, the CDR3 reads TGTGCCAGCCTACGCCGGGACAGGGGGAAGGCCTTTCCCTACGAGCAGTACTTC.

The gene calls are TRBV7-9 and TRBJ2-2; D is uncertain. CDR1 is SEHNR, CDR2 FQNEAQ, per germline (reference sequence). The CDR3 is made up of 14 amino acids. V was cut by 3 bases and J by 3 bases, with 8 bases left in between. The CDR3 DNA reads TGTGCCAGCAGCTTGGGCATTTACACCGGGGAGCTGTTTTTT. Translating it yields CASSLGIYTGELFF.

The chain recombines TRBV4-1 with TRBJ1-4; D unclear. V lost 2 bases and J lost 8, with 27 bases in between. The CDR3 has 19 residues. Germline V CDR1 and CDR2: MGHRA, YSYEKL. The CDR3 region has the DNA TGCGCCAGCAGCCAACGGTCGCATGGCATAAGAGGGCGTATGGAAAAACTGTTTTTT. It encodes CASSQRSHGIRGRMEKLFF.

CDR3 sequence: CASSFLVQGKTGELFF. CDR3 in DNA: TGTGCCAGCAGCTTTTTGGTTCAGGGTAAAACCGGGGAGCTGTTTTTT. The gene calls are TRBV7-9 and TRBJ2-2, with D possibly matching TRBD1 (5 bases). The V and J ends lost 3 bases and 5 bases respectively, with 16 bases between them. CDR1 SEHNR and CDR2 FQNEAQ come from the germline V gene (reference sequence). The length of the CDR3 is 16 residues.

This clone showed up just a few times. The rearrangement links TRBV4-2 to TRBJ1-2, with 9 bases lining up with TRBD1. This CDR3 has 14 amino acids. Trimming at V came to 3 bases and at J to 4 bases, leaving 3 bases not matched to a gene. Germline CDR1 and CDR2: LGHNA and YNFKEQ. The CDR3 region is CASSHRTGAYGYTF. Here the CDR3 DNA reads TGTGCCAGCAGCCACAGGACAGGGGCCTATGGCTACACCTTC.

The chain recombines TRBV6-1 with TRBJ2-3; the D is unclear. The germline V gene encodes CDR1 MNHNS and CDR2 SASEGT. With 6 bases removed from V and 0 bases from J, the gap between germline ends came to 4 bases. The CDR3 is made up of 12 amino acids. The CDR3 sequence: CASSLSTDTQYF. The CDR3 nucleotides read TGTGCCAGCAGCCTTAGCACAGATACGCAGTATTTT.

The CDR3 coding sequence is TGTGCCATCTCGCCAGGGGGGGGGTATGGCTACACCTTC. Its translation: CAISPGGGYGYTF. This chain links TRBV10-3 with TRBJ1-2, with TRBD1 identical over 7 bases. Unmatched junction bases numbered 8, after V lost 8 bases and J lost 5 bases. The CDR3 is 13 amino acids. CDR1 is ENHRY, CDR2 SYGVKD, per germline.

The rearrangement links TRBV7-2 to TRBJ1-1; a weak D match, TRBD1 (5 bases). Trimming took 2 bases from V and 2 from J, leaving 12 bases between them. The germline V gene encodes CDR1 SGHTA and CDR2 FQGNSA. The CDR3 sequence is 15 residues long. In nucleotides, the CDR3 is TGTGCCAGCAGCTTATTTGGAGGGGATAACACTGAAGCTTTCTTT. Translating it yields CASSLFGGDNTEAFF.